This TCR beta chain was sequenced for a study of blood T cell repertoires in COVID-19 (TCRdb year 2020). For the wider study: The collaborator samples originated in the United States, Italy and Spain and spanned the acute and convalescent phases of COVID-19. The material from the prospective study consisted of cDNA or gDNA derived from T cells, B-cell-depleted T cells, or PBMCs. Subjects who had been exposed to COVID-19, were actively infected with it, or had recovered from it provided the deeply sampled blood TCRbeta repertoires that made up the dataset. The repertoires were made available in a free public database intended to serve as a resource for research on the immune response to SARS-CoV-2. The samples were drawn from two sources: the first 160 participants of the ongoing ImmuneRACE study, and 1,200 or so subjects contributed by 6 global collaborators. Nearly every sample came with metadata listing a de-identified subject ID, COVID-19 status, age in years and sex. HLA class I and class II types, where available, came from metadata supplied by the sample provider rather than from assay-based typing. Study-level results and caveats: How much clinical and demographic metadata was included differed by source and by participant, and the metadata was provided uncurated.

A word on this clone: Its target antigen remains unknown. Base-call qualities are not available, and no considerably larger clone is one nucleotide away.

TCRbeta CDR3 regions were amplified from genomic DNA using the immunoSEQ Assay, a bias-controlled multiplex PCR. As for how the authors treated the data: The number of nucleated cells in each sample was estimated from the amplification of reference gene primers within the assay. To quantify the absolute abundance of each unique TCRbeta CDR3 rearrangement, sequence reads were collapsed and filtered. For each sample, productive Simpson clonality was calculated as the square root of Simpson's diversity index over productive rearrangements. Held by TCRdb, this immuneACCESS table contains in-frame sequences only and omits some clones. Under half of the omission traces to an unresolved V gene where checked; the cause of the rest is unknown. The DNA was the basis for D and trimming; V, J and clone size are from that table. This sample gives 180,000 or so clones in total; approximately 85% of them show up just once. The biggest ten clones account for roughly 4.5% of the sample.

Collaborating institutions collected whole blood in K2EDTA tubes following their own protocols. For TCRbeta analysis, collaborators shipped samples in one of three forms: frozen whole blood, isolated PBMCs, or DNA extracted from either of those sample types. The sample was peripheral blood. This receptor was obtained from a woman aged 80 or over with acute or convalescent COVID-19.

The DNA is as follows: TGTGCCAGCAGCCCCCGGACTAGCGGGAACCATGAGCAGTTCTTC. The encoded protein is CASSPRTSGNHEQFF. The V and J segments used are TRBV3-1 (or the pseudogene TRBV3-2) and TRBJ2-1, and TRBD2 aligns with 12 junction nucleotides. Reading the germline V gene (reference sequence) gives CDR1 LGHDT and CDR2 YNNKEL. Compared with germline, V lacks 4 bases and J lacks 8 bases; bases without a gene match: 6. There are 15 amino acids in the CDR3, from cysteine to phenylalanine inclusive. Here the CDR3 DNA is all that survives: 45 bases in frame from base 1.